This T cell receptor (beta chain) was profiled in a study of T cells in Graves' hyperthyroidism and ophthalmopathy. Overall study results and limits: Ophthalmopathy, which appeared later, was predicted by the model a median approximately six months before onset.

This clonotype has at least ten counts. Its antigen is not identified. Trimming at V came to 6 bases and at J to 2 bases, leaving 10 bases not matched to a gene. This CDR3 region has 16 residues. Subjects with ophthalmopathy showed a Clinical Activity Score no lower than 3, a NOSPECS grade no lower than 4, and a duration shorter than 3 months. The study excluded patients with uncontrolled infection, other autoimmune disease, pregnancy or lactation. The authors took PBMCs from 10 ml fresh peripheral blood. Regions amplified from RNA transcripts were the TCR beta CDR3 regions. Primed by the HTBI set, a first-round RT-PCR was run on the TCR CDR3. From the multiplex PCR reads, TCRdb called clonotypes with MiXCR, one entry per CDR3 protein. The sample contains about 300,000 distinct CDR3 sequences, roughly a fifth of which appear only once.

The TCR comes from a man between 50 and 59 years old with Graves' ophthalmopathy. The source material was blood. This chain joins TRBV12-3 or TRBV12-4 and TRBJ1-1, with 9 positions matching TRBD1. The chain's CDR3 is CASSRGQGRGNTEAFF. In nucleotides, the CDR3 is TGTGCCAGCAGCCGCGGACAGGGGAGGGGTAACACTGAAGCTTTCTTT.